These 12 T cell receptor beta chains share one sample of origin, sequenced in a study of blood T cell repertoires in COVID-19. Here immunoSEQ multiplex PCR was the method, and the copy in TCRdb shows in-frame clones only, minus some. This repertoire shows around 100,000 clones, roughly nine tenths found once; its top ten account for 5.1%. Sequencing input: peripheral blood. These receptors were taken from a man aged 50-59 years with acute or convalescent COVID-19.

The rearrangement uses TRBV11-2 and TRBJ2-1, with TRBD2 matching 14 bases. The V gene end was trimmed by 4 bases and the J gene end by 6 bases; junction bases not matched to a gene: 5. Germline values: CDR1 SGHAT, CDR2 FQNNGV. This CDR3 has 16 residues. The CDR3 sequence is CASSYGLAGGSNEQFF. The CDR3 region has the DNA TGTGCCAGCAGCTACGGACTAGCGGGAGGAAGCAATGAGCAGTTCTTC.

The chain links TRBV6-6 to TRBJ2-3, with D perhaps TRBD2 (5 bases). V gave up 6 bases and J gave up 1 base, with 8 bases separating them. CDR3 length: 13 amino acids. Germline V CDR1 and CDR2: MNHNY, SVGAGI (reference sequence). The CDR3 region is CASREEGTDTQYF. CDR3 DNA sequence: TGTGCCAGCAGAGAGGAGGGCACAGATACGCAGTATTTT.

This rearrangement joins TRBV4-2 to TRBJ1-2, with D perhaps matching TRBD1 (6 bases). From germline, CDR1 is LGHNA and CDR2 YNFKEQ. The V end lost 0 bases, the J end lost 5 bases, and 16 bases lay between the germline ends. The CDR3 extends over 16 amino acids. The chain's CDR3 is CASSQEEAGASYGYTF. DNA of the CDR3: TGTGCCAGCAGCCAAGAGGAGGCAGGGGCCTCTTATGGCTACACCTTC.

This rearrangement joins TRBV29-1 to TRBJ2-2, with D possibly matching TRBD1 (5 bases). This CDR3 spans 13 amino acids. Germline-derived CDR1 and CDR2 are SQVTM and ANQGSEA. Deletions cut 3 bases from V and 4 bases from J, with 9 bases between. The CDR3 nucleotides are TGCAGCGTTGACGCAGGGTTCACCGGGGAGCTGTTTTTT. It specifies CSVDAGFTGELFF.

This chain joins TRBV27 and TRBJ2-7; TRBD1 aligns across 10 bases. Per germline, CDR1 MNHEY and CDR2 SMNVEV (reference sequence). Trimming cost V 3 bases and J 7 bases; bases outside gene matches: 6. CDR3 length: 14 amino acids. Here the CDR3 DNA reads TGTGCCAGCAGTTTCCCCGGGACAGGGGTTGAGCAGTACTTC. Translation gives CASSFPGTGVEQYF.

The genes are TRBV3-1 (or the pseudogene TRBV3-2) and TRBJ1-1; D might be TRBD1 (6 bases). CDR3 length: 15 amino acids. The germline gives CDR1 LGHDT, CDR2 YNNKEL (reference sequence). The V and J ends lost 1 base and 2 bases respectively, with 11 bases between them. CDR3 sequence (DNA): TGTGCCAGCAGCCAAGGCCCGACAGGCAACACTGAAGCTTTCTTT. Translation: CASSQGPTGNTEAFF.

The CDR3 reads CASSQSSYEQYF. CDR3 DNA sequence: TGTGCCAGCTCACAGAGCTCCTACGAGCAGTACTTC. The V and J genes are TRBV18 and TRBJ2-7; unclear D gene. The CDR3 is 12 residues long. CDR1 and CDR2 from the germline V gene are KGHSH and LQKENI. V was shortened by 4 bases and J by 0 bases, with 4 bases between the two germline ends.

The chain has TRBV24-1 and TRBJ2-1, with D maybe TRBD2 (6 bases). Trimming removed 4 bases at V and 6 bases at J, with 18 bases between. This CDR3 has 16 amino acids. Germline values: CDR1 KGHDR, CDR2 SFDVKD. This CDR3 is CATSDSPGGVFNEQFF. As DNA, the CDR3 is TGTGCCACCAGTGACTCACCCGGGGGAGTTTTCAATGAGCAGTTCTTC.

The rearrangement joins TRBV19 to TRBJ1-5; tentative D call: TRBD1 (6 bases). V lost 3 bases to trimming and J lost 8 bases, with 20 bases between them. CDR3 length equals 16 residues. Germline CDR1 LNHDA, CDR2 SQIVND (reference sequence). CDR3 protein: CASSIGRGGEFKPQHF. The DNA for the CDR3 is TGTGCCAGTAGTATCGGTAGAGGGGGGGAATTTAAGCCCCAGCATTTT. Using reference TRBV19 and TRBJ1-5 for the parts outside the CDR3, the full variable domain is DGGITQSPKYLFRKEGQNVTLSCEQNLNHDAMYWYRQDPGQGLRLIYYSQIVNDFQKGDIAEGYSVSREKKESFPLTVTSAQKNPTAFYLCASSIGRGGEFKPQHFGDGTRLSIL.

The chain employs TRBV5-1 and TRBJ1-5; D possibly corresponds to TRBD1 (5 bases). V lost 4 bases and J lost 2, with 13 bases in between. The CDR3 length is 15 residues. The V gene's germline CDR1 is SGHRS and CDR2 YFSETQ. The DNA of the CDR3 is TGCGCCAGCAGCCTGGGGGAGGTGGGCAATCAGCCCCAGCATTTT. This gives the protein CASSLGEVGNQPQHF. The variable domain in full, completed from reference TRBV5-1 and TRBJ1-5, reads KAGVTQTPRYLIKTRGQQVTLSCSPISGHRSVSWYQQTPGQGLQFLFEYFSETQRNKGNFPGRFSGRQFSNSRSEMNVSTLELGDSALYLCASSLGEVGNQPQHFGDGTRLSIL.

The CDR3 nucleotides are TGTGCCATCAGTGATGCAGACGCGGGGTACGAGCAGTACTTC. It codes for CAISDADAGYEQYF. The chain recombines TRBV10-3 with TRBJ2-7; TRBD2 is a possible D gene (6 bases). In germline, CDR1 is ENHRY, CDR2 SYGVKD. Between the trimmed V and J ends, which lost 3 bases and 4 bases, there was a span of 13 bases. The CDR3 totals 14 residues.

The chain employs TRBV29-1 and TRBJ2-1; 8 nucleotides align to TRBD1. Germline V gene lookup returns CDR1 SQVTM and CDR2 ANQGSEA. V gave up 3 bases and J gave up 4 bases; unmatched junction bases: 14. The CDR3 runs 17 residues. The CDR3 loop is CSVDVAMQGAGYNEQFF. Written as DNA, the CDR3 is TGCAGCGTTGACGTGGCTATGCAGGGGGCAGGATACAATGAGCAGTTCTTC.